This T cell receptor beta chain was recorded in a study of T cell changes during pregnancy in multiple sclerosis. The repertoire was sequenced with immunoSEQ multiplex PCR; TCRdb's copy has only in-frame clones and lacks some. The table lists around 49,000 clones, around 89% of them singletons. This CDR3 comprises 11 residues. V was trimmed by 6 bases and J by 2 bases, leaving 4 bases between them. Per the germline V gene, CDR1 is MDHEN and CDR2 is SYDVKM. Sequencing was performed on peripheral blood, taken after pregnancy. J is TRBJ1-1 and V is TRBV28; no reliable D call. The sequence came from a female donor in good health, enrolled as a control in a pregnancy study. CDR3: CASSVNTEAFF. CDR3 bases: TGTGCCAGCAGCGTTAACACTGAAGCTTTCTTT.